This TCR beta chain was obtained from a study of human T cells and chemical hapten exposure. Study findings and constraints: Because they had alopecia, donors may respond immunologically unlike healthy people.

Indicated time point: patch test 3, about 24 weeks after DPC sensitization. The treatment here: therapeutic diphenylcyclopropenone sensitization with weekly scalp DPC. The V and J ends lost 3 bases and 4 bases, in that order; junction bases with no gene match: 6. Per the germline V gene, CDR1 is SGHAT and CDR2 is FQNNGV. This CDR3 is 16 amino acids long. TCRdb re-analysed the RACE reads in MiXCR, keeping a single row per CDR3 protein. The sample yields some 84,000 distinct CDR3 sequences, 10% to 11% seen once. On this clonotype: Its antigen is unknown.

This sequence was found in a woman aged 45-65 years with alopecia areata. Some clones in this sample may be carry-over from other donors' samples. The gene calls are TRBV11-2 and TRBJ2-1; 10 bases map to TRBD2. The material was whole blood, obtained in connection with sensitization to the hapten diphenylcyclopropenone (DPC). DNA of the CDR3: TGTGCCAGCAGCTTTACGGGACTAGCGATATACAATGAGCAGTTCTTC. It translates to CASSFTGLAIYNEQFF.